The rows below give T cell receptor beta chains drawn from one sample of a study of blood T cell repertoires in COVID-19. The repertoire was sequenced with immunoSEQ multiplex PCR; TCRdb's copy has only in-frame clones and lacks some. The data hold approximately 280,000 clones, with around 85% observed a single time. Specimen: peripheral blood. The receptors here all came from a man in his forties or fifties with active or convalescent COVID-19. The conserved cysteine and the conserved F or W are not part of the CDR3 here. The order of the fields is CDR3 protein, V gene, J gene.

CDR3 protein: ASTWGSISGRSSGANVLT
V gene: TRBV28
J gene: TRBJ2-6

CDR3 protein: ASSLDYRGKLF
V gene: TRBV12-3/TRBV12-4
J gene: TRBJ1-4

CDR3 protein: ASSVRETRNEQF
V gene: TRBV9
J gene: TRBJ2-1

CDR3 protein: ASIRGGTNTEAF
V gene: TRBV2
J gene: TRBJ1-1

CDR3 protein: ASSSGLRTGELF
V gene: TRBV6-5
J gene: TRBJ2-2

CDR3 protein: ASSWGGDINEAEAF
V gene: TRBV5-4
J gene: TRBJ1-1

CDR3 protein: AITQDRDNSPLH
V gene: TRBV10-3
J gene: TRBJ1-6

CDR3 protein: ASRDRGEQY
V gene: TRBV28
J gene: TRBJ2-7

CDR3 protein: ATSLQRSSGNTIY
V gene: TRBV15
J gene: TRBJ1-3

CDR3 protein: ASSRGLYSNQPQH
V gene: TRBV5-8
J gene: TRBJ1-5

CDR3 protein: ASSVTSGPYEQY
V gene: TRBV9
J gene: TRBJ2-7

CDR3 protein: ASSLERLTEQF
V gene: TRBV5-1
J gene: TRBJ2-1

CDR3 protein: ASSLATRLAGDEQY
V gene: TRBV7-9
J gene: TRBJ2-7

CDR3 protein: ASSLEQLYGYT
V gene: TRBV12-3/TRBV12-4
J gene: TRBJ1-2

CDR3 protein: ASSLATRVNEQF
V gene: TRBV7-2
J gene: TRBJ2-1

CDR3 protein: ASSLDTGSPEAF
V gene: TRBV7-2
J gene: TRBJ1-1

CDR3 protein: ASSQFKGAGVTDTQY
V gene: TRBV3-1/TRBV3-2
J gene: TRBJ2-3

CDR3 protein: ASRPGRTEAF
V gene: TRBV12-3/TRBV12-4
J gene: TRBJ1-1

CDR3 protein: ASSLSSGGGQPQH
V gene: TRBV28
J gene: TRBJ1-5

CDR3 protein: ASSLPGLAGSYEQY
V gene: TRBV5-6
J gene: TRBJ2-7

CDR3 protein: ASNREGRGTGELF
V gene: TRBV7-2
J gene: TRBJ2-2

CDR3 protein: ASSSGGNNQPQH
V gene: TRBV7-9
J gene: TRBJ1-5

CDR3 protein: ASSLTPNDQPQH
V gene: TRBV5-1
J gene: TRBJ1-5

CDR3 protein: ASSLRGWGTDTQY
V gene: TRBV27
J gene: TRBJ2-3

CDR3 protein: ASKEGSNEQF
V gene: TRBV2
J gene: TRBJ2-1

CDR3 protein: ASSEDGGFYEQY
V gene: TRBV6-1
J gene: TRBJ2-7

CDR3 protein: ASSVVDRANQPQH
V gene: TRBV6-2/TRBV6-3
J gene: TRBJ1-5

CDR3 protein: ASGSRVLASPVTDTQY
V gene: TRBV12-5
J gene: TRBJ2-3

CDR3 protein: ASSQGRGMNTEAF
V gene: TRBV5-8
J gene: TRBJ1-1

CDR3 protein: ASSTIGPGELF
V gene: TRBV6-5
J gene: TRBJ2-2

CDR3 protein: ASSLVQRNTEAF
V gene: TRBV5-6
J gene: TRBJ1-1

CDR3 protein: ASSPGVPRDGYT
V gene: TRBV3-1/TRBV3-2
J gene: TRBJ1-2

CDR3 protein: SASPGTSNQPQH
V gene: TRBV20-1
J gene: TRBJ1-5

CDR3 protein: ASSPKRVPDTQY
V gene: TRBV7-2
J gene: TRBJ2-3

CDR3 protein: ASSSWDRGNEQY
V gene: TRBV7-9
J gene: TRBJ2-7

CDR3 protein: AIRGTGGTDTQY
V gene: TRBV10-3
J gene: TRBJ2-3

CDR3 protein: ASSQEKRQY
V gene: TRBV3-1/TRBV3-2
J gene: TRBJ2-7

CDR3 protein: ATTGQRDQPQH
V gene: TRBV15
J gene: TRBJ1-5

CDR3 protein: ASLKAPQDGNTIY
V gene: TRBV6-5
J gene: TRBJ1-3

CDR3 protein: ATSRDLSPLH
V gene: TRBV15
J gene: TRBJ1-6

CDR3 protein: ASSARDRDSNIQY
V gene: TRBV9
J gene: TRBJ2-4

CDR3 protein: ASSRTGSSYEQY
V gene: TRBV7-9
J gene: TRBJ2-7

CDR3 protein: ASGEREPYNEQF
V gene: TRBV19
J gene: TRBJ2-1

CDR3 protein: ASSDLTGNSPLH
V gene: TRBV25-1
J gene: TRBJ1-6

CDR3 protein: ASSQERLAVSYEQY
V gene: TRBV3-1/TRBV3-2
J gene: TRBJ2-7

CDR3 protein: ASSQDLVSPLH
V gene: TRBV4-1
J gene: TRBJ1-6

CDR3 protein: ASSPGQGYNSPLH
V gene: TRBV2
J gene: TRBJ1-6

CDR3 protein: ASSPSTSARGYEQY
V gene: TRBV3-1/TRBV3-2
J gene: TRBJ2-7

CDR3 protein: ATTDPTKIPY
V gene: TRBV6-5
J gene: TRBJ2-7

CDR3 protein: ASSQESVGGGTEAF
V gene: TRBV3-1/TRBV3-2
J gene: TRBJ1-1

CDR3 protein: ASGHPGTEAF
V gene: TRBV7-3
J gene: TRBJ1-1

CDR3 protein: ASSEYASGRDSEQF
V gene: TRBV10-2
J gene: TRBJ2-1

CDR3 protein: ASSQPPGLAGEGEQF
V gene: TRBV6-6
J gene: TRBJ2-1

CDR3 protein: SVGDRLNTEAF
V gene: TRBV29-1
J gene: TRBJ1-1